This TCR beta chain was sequenced during a study of shared clonotypes between healthy human individuals. Study details: Each donor's CD4 naive and CD4 memory cells filled three plates apiece, CD8 naive two, and CD8 memory one.

TCRdb's copy holds only in-frame clones and misses some; the assay was immunoSEQ multiplex PCR. The sample comprises over 1.4 million clones, approximately 97% of which are singletons, and roughly 1.2% rests with the top ten. The CDR3 runs 13 residues. Germline CDR1 and CDR2: MDHEN and SYDVKM. After removal of 5 bases from V and 11 bases from J, the junction contained 9 bases not matched to a gene. The sequenced sample consisted of naive CD4+ T cells sorted from blood. The subset here: CD45RA+ positively selected. The chain links TRBV28 to TRBJ2-1, with TRBD1 identical over 7 bases. This sequence originates from a man aged 30 to 45 in good health. The DNA for the CDR3 is TGTGCCAGCAGTCTTACTGACAGGGTTCAGCAGTTCTTC. Residues: CASSLTDRVQQFF.